Given below is one TCR beta chain in context. This entry is derived from a study of blood T cell repertoires in COVID-19. Study overall: Italy, Spain and the United States were the sources of the convalescent and acute COVID-19 samples. Nucleic acid was either cDNA or gDNA, and it came from T cells, B-cell-depleted T cells, or PBMCs.

As handled by the study authors: Reference gene primer amplification yielded estimated nucleated cell counts. Using immunoSEQ multiplex PCR, the repertoire was profiled, and TCRdb retains in-frame clones only, with some absent. V, J and clone size derive from that table, while D and trimming were established from the DNA sequence. This sample has 190,000 or so clones, with around nine tenths found just once. The V end lost 4 bases, the J end lost 11 bases, and 15 bases lay between the germline ends. CDR1 and CDR2 (germline): KGHDR, SFDVKD. The CDR3 consists of 13 residues. Sequenced input: PBMCs or T cells enriched from blood (not recorded which). J is TRBJ2-3 and V is TRBV24-1, with D possibly matching TRBD1 (6 bases). This clonotype was sampled from a woman in her twenties or thirties who had been exposed to COVID-19. CDR3 residues: CATSDDRWALQYF. As DNA, the CDR3 is TGTGCCACCAGTGACGACAGGTGGGCCCTGCAGTATTTT.